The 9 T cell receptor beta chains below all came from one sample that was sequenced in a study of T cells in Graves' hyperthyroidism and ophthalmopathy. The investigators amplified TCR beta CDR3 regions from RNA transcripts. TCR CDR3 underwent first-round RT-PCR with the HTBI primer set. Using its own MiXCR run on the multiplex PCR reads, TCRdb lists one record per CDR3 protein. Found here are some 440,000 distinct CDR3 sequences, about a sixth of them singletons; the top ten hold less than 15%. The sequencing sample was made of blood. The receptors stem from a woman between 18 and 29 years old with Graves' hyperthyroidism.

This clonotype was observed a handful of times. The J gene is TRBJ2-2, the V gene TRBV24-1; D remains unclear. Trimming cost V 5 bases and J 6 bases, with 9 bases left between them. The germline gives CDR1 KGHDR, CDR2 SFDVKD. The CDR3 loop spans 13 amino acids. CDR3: CATSASFAGELFF. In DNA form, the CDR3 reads TGTGCCACCAGTGCAAGTTTTGCCGGGGAGCTGTTTTTT.

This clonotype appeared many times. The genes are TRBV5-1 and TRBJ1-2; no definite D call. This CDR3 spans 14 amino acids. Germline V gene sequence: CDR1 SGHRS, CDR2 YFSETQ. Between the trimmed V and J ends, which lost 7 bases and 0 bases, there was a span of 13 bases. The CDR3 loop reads CASAGDFTNYGYTF. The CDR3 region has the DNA TGCGCCAGCGCGGGTGACTTTACTAACTATGGCTACACCTTC.

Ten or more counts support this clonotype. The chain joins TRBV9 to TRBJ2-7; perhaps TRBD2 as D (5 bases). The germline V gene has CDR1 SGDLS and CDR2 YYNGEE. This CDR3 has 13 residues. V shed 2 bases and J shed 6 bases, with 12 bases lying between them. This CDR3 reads CASSVVLGSEQYF. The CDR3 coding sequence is TGTGCCAGCAGCGTGGTACTAGGATCCGAGCAGTACTTC.

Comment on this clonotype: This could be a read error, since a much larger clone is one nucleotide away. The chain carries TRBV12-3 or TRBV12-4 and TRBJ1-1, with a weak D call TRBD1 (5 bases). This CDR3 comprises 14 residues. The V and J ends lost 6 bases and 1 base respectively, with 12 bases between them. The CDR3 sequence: CASRFVQGNTEAFF. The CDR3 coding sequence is TGTGCCAGCAGATTTGTCCAGGGGAACACTGAAGCTTTCTTT.

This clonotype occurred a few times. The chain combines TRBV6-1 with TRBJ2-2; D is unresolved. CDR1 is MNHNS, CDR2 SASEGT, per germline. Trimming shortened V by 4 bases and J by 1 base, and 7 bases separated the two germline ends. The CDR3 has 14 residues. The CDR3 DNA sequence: TGTGCCAGCAGTGGAGAGCTGAACACCGGGGAGCTGTTTTTT. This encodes CASSGELNTGELFF.

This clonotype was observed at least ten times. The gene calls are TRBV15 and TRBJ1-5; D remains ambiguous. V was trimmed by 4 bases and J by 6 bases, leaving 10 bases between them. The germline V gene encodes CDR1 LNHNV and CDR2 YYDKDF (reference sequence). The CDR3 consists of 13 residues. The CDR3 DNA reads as TGTGCCACCAGCATGGAGGGTCGTCAGCCCCAGCATTTT. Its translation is CATSMEGRQPQHF.

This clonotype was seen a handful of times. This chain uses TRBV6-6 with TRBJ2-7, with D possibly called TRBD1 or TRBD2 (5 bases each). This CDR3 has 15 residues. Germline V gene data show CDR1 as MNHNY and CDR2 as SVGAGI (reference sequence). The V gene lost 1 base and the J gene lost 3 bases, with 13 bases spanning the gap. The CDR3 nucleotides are TGTGCCAGCAGTTACTTCGGGACGTCAAACTACGAGCAGTACTTC. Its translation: CASSYFGTSNYEQYF.

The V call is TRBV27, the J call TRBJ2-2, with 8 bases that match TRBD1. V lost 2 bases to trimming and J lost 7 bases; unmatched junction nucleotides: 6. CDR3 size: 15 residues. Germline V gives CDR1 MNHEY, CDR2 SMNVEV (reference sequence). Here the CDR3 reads CASSLVRGPGGELFF. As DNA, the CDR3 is TGTGCCAGCAGTTTAGTCAGGGGGCCCGGCGGGGAGCTGTTTTTT.

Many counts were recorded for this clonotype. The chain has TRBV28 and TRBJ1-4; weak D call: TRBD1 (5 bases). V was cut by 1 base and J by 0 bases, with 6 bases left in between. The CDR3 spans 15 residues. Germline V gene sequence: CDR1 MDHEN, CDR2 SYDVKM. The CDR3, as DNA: TGTGCCAGCAGTTTATCAGGGTCAACTAATGAAAAACTGTTTTTT. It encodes CASSLSGSTNEKLFF.